These 24 T cell receptor beta chains share one sample of origin, sequenced in a study of T cell responses to AZD1222 COVID-19 vaccine. TCRdb's table, derived via immunoSEQ multiplex PCR, lists solely in-frame clones and lacks some. The table shows about 140,000 clones, with around 93% occurring only once. Sequenced material: peripheral blood, taken on day 0 of AZD1222 vaccination. The receptors derive from an adult in good health.

The chain joins TRBV7-9 to TRBJ1-1; D is possibly TRBD1 (5 bases). CDR1 and CDR2 (germline): SEHNR, FQNEAQ (reference sequence). This CDR3 region has 15 residues. V was shortened by 1 base and J by 3 bases, with 12 bases between the two germline ends. The CDR3 sequence: CASSLGGGFDTEAFF. CDR3 nucleotide sequence: TGTGCCAGCAGCTTAGGTGGGGGGTTTGACACTGAAGCTTTCTTT.

This chain uses TRBV12-5 with TRBJ1-1, with D perhaps matching TRBD1 (5 bases). The CDR3 is 13 residues long. V shed 6 bases and J shed 2 bases, with 10 bases lying between them. Germline V gene sequence: CDR1 LGHNT, CDR2 FRNRAP. The CDR3: CASGRTGNTEAFF. Here the CDR3 DNA reads TGTGCTAGTGGAAGAACAGGTAACACTGAAGCTTTCTTT.

V and J are TRBV7-2 and TRBJ1-2; no clear D gene. V was trimmed by 5 bases and J by 6 bases, leaving 19 bases between them. The germline V gene has CDR1 SGHTA and CDR2 FQGNSA. This CDR3 has 15 residues. The CDR3 nucleotides read TGTGCCAGCAGCCCCCACCAAGCGGGGATTAATGGCTACACCTTC. Translated: CASSPHQAGINGYTF.

The chain combines TRBV28 with TRBJ1-2, with D unclear. V was trimmed by 2 bases and J by 0 bases, leaving 22 bases between them. The CDR3 spans 19 residues. Germline V CDR1 and CDR2: MDHEN, SYDVKM. CDR3 region: CASSLGWQHLAPSNYGYTF. The DNA for the CDR3 is TGTGCCAGCAGTTTAGGGTGGCAGCACCTAGCTCCCTCTAACTATGGCTACACCTTC.

The rearrangement joins TRBV19 to TRBJ2-2; tentatively, D is TRBD2 (6 bases). Germline V CDR1 and CDR2: LNHDA, SQIVND (reference sequence). V was pared by 5 bases and J by 5 bases, with 12 bases between. The CDR3 spans 14 residues. Written as DNA, the CDR3 is TGTGCCAGTAGTCAGACTAGTAGGACCGGGGAGCTGTTTTTT. It translates to CASSQTSRTGELFF.

The chain is built from TRBV5-1 and TRBJ1-1; TRBD1 might be the D (6 bases). V lost 0 bases and J 2 bases, leaving 17 bases between the germline ends. The CDR3 is made up of 17 amino acids. Germline V gene sequence: CDR1 SGHRS, CDR2 YFSETQ. The CDR3 DNA reads TGCGCCAGCAGCTTGGGGATGCTACAGGGTAAAAACACTGAAGCTTTCTTT. Translation gives CASSLGMLQGKNTEAFF.

This sequence joins TRBV4-3 and TRBJ1-3; D gene ambiguous. Germline V gene lookup returns CDR1 LGHNA and CDR2 YSLEER. Trimming removed 0 bases from V and 4 bases from J, with 13 bases in between. The CDR3 covers 16 residues. The CDR3 region has the DNA TGCGCCAGCAGCCAAGATAGGGCCTTTTTCGGAAACACCATATATTTT. It is translated as CASSQDRAFFGNTIYF.

In DNA, the CDR3 is TGTGCCAGCAGCTTGGGTGACAGCCAATATTTT. It translates to CASSLGDSQYF. The J gene is TRBJ1-3, the V gene TRBV11-2, with D possibly TRBD1 on 5 matching bases. V lost 3 bases and J 15 bases, leaving 12 bases between the germline ends. The CDR3 sequence is 11 residues long. Germline V gene sequence: CDR1 SGHAT, CDR2 FQNNGV.

This clone was detected only once. The chain carries TRBV19 and TRBJ1-5, with no clear D. V was clipped by 3 bases and J by 1 base, with 16 bases between them. The CDR3 is 17 residues long. From germline, CDR1 is LNHDA and CDR2 SQIVND (reference sequence). The CDR3 spells CASSMAVYIGSNQPQHF. CDR3 nucleotides: TGTGCCAGTAGTATGGCAGTATACATCGGGAGCAATCAGCCCCAGCATTTT.

The J gene is TRBJ2-1, the V gene TRBV10-3; 13 bases fit TRBD2. The junction had 3 bases not matched to a gene; V was cut back by 5 bases and J by 2 bases. The germline gives CDR1 ENHRY, CDR2 SYGVKD. The length of the CDR3 is 16 residues. The CDR3 nucleotides are TGTGCCATCAGTTGGACTAGCGGGAGTGCCTACAATGAGCAGTTCTTC. Its translation is CAISWTSGSAYNEQFF.

The J gene is TRBJ2-3, the V gene TRBV12-3 or TRBV12-4; no reliable D call. The V gene lost 3 bases and the J gene lost 7 bases, with 8 bases spanning the gap. This CDR3 has 12 residues. Here the CDR3 reads CASSFVGNTQYF. The CDR3 coding sequence is TGTGCCAGCAGTTTCGTTGGAAATACGCAGTATTTT.

V and J are TRBV3-1 (or the pseudogene TRBV3-2) and TRBJ1-1; D not certain. CDR3 size: 15 residues. CDR1 LGHDT and CDR2 YNNKEL come from the germline V gene (reference sequence). The V and J ends lost 1 base and 4 bases respectively, with 13 bases between them. CDR3 sequence reads: CASSQGGVVVTEAFF. The CDR3 DNA follows: TGTGCCAGCAGCCAAGGTGGGGTAGTGGTCACTGAAGCTTTCTTT.

CDR3 sequence reads: CASSSGQPRADTQYF. The CDR3 coding sequence is TGTGCCAGCAGCTCCGGACAGCCTCGGGCAGATACGCAGTATTTT. J is TRBJ2-3 and V is TRBV6-7; maybe TRBD1 (6 bases). TRBV6-7 is sorted into the ORF group, with uncertain function. There are 15 residues in the CDR3. V was clipped by 6 bases and J by 4 bases, with 17 bases between them.

The V call is TRBV5-1, the J call TRBJ1-1; possibly TRBD1 for D (6 bases). The length of the CDR3 is 15 residues. CDR1 and CDR2 (germline): SGHRS, YFSETQ. Trimming cost V 3 bases and J 1 base, with 13 bases left between them. This CDR3 reads CASSYLQGPNTEAFF. The CDR3 coding sequence is TGCGCCAGCAGCTATTTACAGGGCCCGAACACTGAAGCTTTCTTT. The full variable domain, its missing parts supplied by reference TRBV5-1 and TRBJ1-1, is KAGVTQTPRYLIKTRGQQVTLSCSPISGHRSVSWYQQTPGQGLQFLFEYFSETQRNKGNFPGRFSGRQFSNSRSEMNVSTLELGDSALYLCASSYLQGPNTEAFFGQGTRLTVV.

The V call is TRBV3-1 (or the pseudogene TRBV3-2), the J call TRBJ1-5, with 12 bases aligning to TRBD1. Germline CDR1 is LGHDT and CDR2 is YNNKEL (reference sequence). After removal of 6 bases from V and 7 bases from J, the junction contained 4 bases not matched to a gene. This CDR3 region has 14 residues. DNA of the CDR3: TGTGCCAGCAGTCGGGACAGGGGGCACCAGCCCCAGCATTTT. Translated, it gives CASSRDRGHQPQHF.

The V call is TRBV6-2 or TRBV6-3, the J call TRBJ1-3; D is perhaps TRBD1 (6 bases). Germline CDR1 is MNHEY and CDR2 is SVGEGT. V was cut by 5 bases and J by 2 bases, with 10 bases left in between. This CDR3 region has 14 residues. The DNA for the CDR3 is TGTGCCAGCAGTAAACAGGGAGCTGGAAACACCATATATTTT. Translated, it gives CASSKQGAGNTIYF.

The chain couples TRBV5-1 to TRBJ1-4; 7 bases are shared with TRBD1. The CDR3 runs 18 residues. Germline-derived CDR1 and CDR2 are SGHRS and YFSETQ. Trimming at V came to 4 bases and at J to 0 bases, leaving 12 bases not matched to a gene. The DNA of the CDR3 is TGCGCCAGCAGCCCCGAGGGGGCAGGAGCTGCAACTAATGAAAAACTGTTTTTT. Its protein is CASSPEGAGAATNEKLFF.

This rearrangement joins TRBV6-1 to TRBJ1-5; a possible D gene is TRBD1 (5 bases). The CDR3 extends over 16 amino acids. CDR1 is MNHNS, CDR2 SASEGT, per germline. V dropped 7 bases and J dropped 5 bases, with 21 bases sitting between them. The CDR3 DNA reads TGTGCCAGCACTGATGCCGGGACCCCGGGAGATCAGCCCCAGCATTTT. The encoded protein is CASTDAGTPGDQPQHF.

The chain carries TRBV28 and TRBJ2-1, with 7 bases aligning to TRBD2. Per the germline V gene, CDR1 is MDHEN and CDR2 is SYDVKM. J gave up 8 bases and V 4 bases, and 11 bases lay outside the gene matches. CDR3 length: 15 residues. The CDR3 sequence is CASSSPRLALDEQFF. The CDR3 DNA reads as TGTGCCAGCAGTTCCCCGCGACTAGCATTGGATGAGCAGTTCTTC.

The chain couples TRBV10-1 to TRBJ2-7; TRBD2 matches 8 bases. Germline V lookup: CDR1 WNHNN, CDR2 SYGVQD (reference sequence). The CDR3 has 17 residues. The V and J ends lost 8 bases and 4 bases, in that order; junction bases with no gene match: 19. In DNA, the CDR3 is TGCGCCAGCCGACGGGAGGGCCTCATCGGAATACAGTACGAGCAGTACTTC. This sequence encodes CASRREGLIGIQYEQYF.

The gene calls are TRBV24-1 and TRBJ2-1; 10 bases are a match to TRBD2. The trim removed 3 bases at V and 6 bases at J, leaving 7 bases unmatched. The CDR3 is made up of 16 amino acids. Germline V lookup: CDR1 KGHDR, CDR2 SFDVKD. CDR3 loop: CATSDPLAGVFNEQFF. The DNA of the CDR3 is TGTGCCACCAGTGATCCTCTAGCGGGAGTTTTCAATGAGCAGTTCTTC.

This clone was detected only once. This sequence joins TRBV11-1 and TRBJ1-3; 7 bases align to TRBD1. CDR3 length equals 14 residues. V trimming: 5 bases; J trimming: 5 bases; junction bases outside the gene matches: 6. Per germline, CDR1 SGHAT and CDR2 FQDESV (reference sequence). The CDR3 sequence: CASSARDSRNTIYF. CDR3 nucleotide sequence: TGTGCCAGCAGCGCTCGGGACAGCAGAAACACCATATATTTT.

The rearrangement joins TRBV5-4 to TRBJ1-2, with a tentative D call TRBD1 (6 bases). Trimming cost V 3 bases and J 2 bases, with 17 bases left between them. From germline, CDR1 is SGHNT and CDR2 YYREEE (reference sequence). CDR3 length equals 16 residues. CDR3 residues: CASSWGGTSKNYGYTF. CDR3 DNA sequence: TGTGCCAGCAGCTGGGGGGGGACAAGTAAAAACTATGGCTACACCTTC.

The rearrangement joins TRBV6-5 to TRBJ2-7; 11 bases map to TRBD2. Per germline, CDR1 MNHEY and CDR2 SVGAGI. V dropped 6 bases and J dropped 4; count of bases not matched to a gene: 8. The CDR3 loop spans 15 amino acids. The CDR3 region is CASRAGTSGFYEQYF. The CDR3 DNA sequence: TGTGCCAGCAGGGCCGGGACTAGCGGATTTTACGAGCAGTACTTC.